The 27 T cell receptor beta chains presented below share a single source sample, sequenced in a study of tumor and adjacent non-tumor tissue in lung cancer. No cell sorting was done before RNA was extracted from the tissue. Distant lung tissue was collected more than 3 cm away from the tumor edge. Three rounds of nested PCR, following a modified ARM-PCR protocol, produced the TCRbeta library. TCRdb passed the multiplex PCR reads through MiXCR, listing each CDR3 protein once. The sample lists around 100,000 distinct CDR3 sequences, 65% seen once, with roughly a fifth in the top ten. Input material: distant non-tumor lung tissue. The origin of the receptors is a man aged 25-45 years with non-small cell lung cancer.

The J gene is TRBJ2-7, the V gene TRBV29-1; the D gene is possibly TRBD1 (6 bases). The ends were cut back, 6 bases at V and 0 bases at J, with 12 bases in the middle. CDR1 and CDR2 from the germline V gene are SQVTM and ANQGSEA. This CDR3 comprises 13 residues. The CDR3 loop is CSVQKGGSYEQYF. DNA for the CDR3: TGCAGCGTCCAAAAAGGGGGCTCCTACGAGCAGTACTTC.

For this clonotype: A read error is possible here, since a much larger clone lies one base away. The DNA for the CDR3 is TGTGCCAGCAGCGTAACTAGCAGATGGCAAGAGACCCAGTACTTC. Amino acids: CASSVTSRWQETQYF. The chain uses TRBV5-4 and TRBJ2-5; the D gene is possibly TRBD2 (6 bases). CDR1 is SGHNT and CDR2 is YYREEE in the germline V gene (reference sequence). Trimming pared 4 bases from V and 2 bases from J, leaving 15 bases between. This CDR3 contains 15 residues.

Concerning this clonotype itself: Possible read error: a much larger clone is one base away. The chain has TRBV6-1 and TRBJ2-1; D is uncertain. Per germline, CDR1 MNHNS and CDR2 SASEGT. This CDR3 comprises 12 residues. V lost 3 bases, J lost 8 bases, and 8 bases lay in between. In DNA form, the CDR3 reads TGTGCCAGCAGTGATAGGTTCGATGAGCAGTTCTTC. The encoded protein is CASSDRFDEQFF.

With respect to this clonotype: The conserved final phenylalanine or tryptophan is absent from the CDR3, which likely points to a read error. The chain links TRBV20-1 to TRBJ2-3; maybe TRBD2 (5 bases). In germline, CDR1 is DFQATT, CDR2 SNEGSKA (reference sequence). The length of the CDR3 is 13 residues. DNA of the CDR3: TGCAGTCCTAGAGGGCTGAGCCCGGATACGCAGTATCTT. Encoded protein: CSPRGLSPDTQYL.

This clonotype was seen more than once but under ten times. This clone may be a read error of a much larger clone one base away. This rearrangement joins TRBV12-3 or TRBV12-4 to TRBJ2-2; a weak D match, TRBD2 (5 bases). The CDR3 runs to 15 residues. CDR3 sequence (DNA): TGTGCCAGCAGTTTACAGGACTGGAACACCGGGGAGCTGGTTTTT. It codes for CASSLQDWNTGELVF.

The chain recombines TRBV12-3 or TRBV12-4 with TRBJ2-7, with D unresolved. This CDR3 region has 11 residues. CDR3 nucleotides: TGTACCATCTCGGGCAGGTACGAGCAGTACTTC. It is translated as CTISGRYEQYF.

The chain carries TRBV6-6 and TRBJ1-5, with 8 bases matching TRBD1. The CDR3 totals 15 residues. Germline CDR1 reads MNHNY; CDR2 reads SVGAGI (reference sequence). Trimming cost V 2 bases and J 7 bases; bases outside gene matches: 7. CDR3 protein: CASSYVQGGDQPQHF. For the CDR3, the DNA is TGTGCCAGCAGTTACGTACAGGGGGGCGACCAGCCCCAGCATTTT.

Remarks on this clonotype: A single base separates this from a much larger clone, so it may be a read error. The chain uses TRBV12-3 or TRBV12-4 and TRBJ1-1; no clear D. V lost 6 bases to trimming and J lost 3 bases, with 11 bases between them. CDR3 size: 13 residues. The CDR3: CASRPMWDTEAFF. The CDR3 DNA sequence: TGTGCCAGCAGGCCGATGTGGGACACTGAAGCTTTCTTT.

In this sample, this clonotype turned up a few times. A read error may be the cause here, since a much bigger clone is one base away. The rearrangement joins TRBV12-3 or TRBV12-4 to TRBJ2-5, with 11 bases identical to TRBD2. There are 15 residues in the CDR3. As DNA, the CDR3 is TGTGTCAGCAGGGGTAGCGGGGGGGCCCGTGAGACCCAGTACTTC. Protein product: CVSRGSGGARETQYF.

This clonotype has just one count. At one of its ends the junction is not consistent with the germline gene, which may arise from a read error. Written as DNA, the CDR3 is TGTGCCATCAGCTTAAGACTAGTTCCCGGGGAGCTGTTTTTT. Translating it yields CAISLRLVPGELFF. The V and J genes are TRBV11-2 and TRBJ2-2, with D possibly being TRBD2 (6 bases). Germline V CDR1 and CDR2: SGHAT, FQNNGV. The CDR3 consists of 14 residues.

This clonotype has only a few counts. The J gene is TRBJ1-4, the V gene TRBV5-1; D not certain. Between the trimmed V and J ends, which lost 4 bases and 3 bases, there was a span of 16 bases. CDR1 is SGHRS and CDR2 is YFSETQ in the germline V gene. The CDR3 runs 16 residues. The CDR3 sequence: CASSPDGRTSNEKLFF. In nucleotides, the CDR3 is TGCGCCAGCAGCCCGGACGGTCGTACCTCTAATGAAAAACTGTTTTTT.

A note on this clonotype: Since no conserved phenylalanine or tryptophan closes the CDR3, a read error is the likely cause. The V and J genes are TRBV20-1 and TRBJ2-1; a possible D gene is TRBD1 (5 bases). Trimming took 6 bases from V and 7 from J, leaving 22 bases between them. This CDR3 comprises 15 residues. Germline-derived CDR1 and CDR2 are DFQATT and SNEGSKA (reference sequence). The CDR3 coding sequence is TGCAGTGCCGAGGATGGGGCATGGGGCATTAATGAGCAGTTCTTA. As protein: CSAEDGAWGINEQFL.

Turning to this clonotype: A much larger clone lies one base from this, so it may be a read error. This chain uses TRBV5-6 with TRBJ2-4; TRBD1 might be the D (6 bases). Germline V gene lookup returns CDR1 SGHDT and CDR2 YYEEEE. CDR3 length equals 13 residues. The CDR3 sequence is CASSFGQQNIHYF. The CDR3 DNA sequence: TGTGCCAGCAGCTTCGGACAGCAAAACATTCATTACTTC.

In this sample, this clonotype turned up a few times. A read error may be the cause here, since a much bigger clone is one base away. CDR3: CVSGLTAAKNIQYF. The CDR3 DNA follows: TGTGTTAGTGGTTTGACAGCAGCCAAAAACATTCAGTACTTC. The rearrangement links TRBV12-5 to TRBJ2-4; D might be TRBD1 (5 bases). Germline loops: CDR1 LGHNT, CDR2 FRNRAP. CDR3 length equals 14 residues.

This clonotype was counted a few times. A much larger clone lies one base from this, so it may be a read error. This chain uses TRBV6-5 with TRBJ1-1, with D possibly TRBD1 on 5 matching bases. Germline V gene data show CDR1 as MNHEY and CDR2 as SVGAGI. The CDR3 consists of 12 residues. CDR3 loop: CSSANGGLEAFF. The CDR3 bases are TGTTCCAGCGCCAATGGGGGACTTGAAGCTTTCTTT.

Only one count was recorded for this clonotype. No conserved phenylalanine or tryptophan is present at the end of the CDR3, so a read error is the likely explanation. Because the CDR3's place on the DNA is in doubt, the DNA is left out and the CDR3 is given as listed by TCRdb. The rearrangement links TRBV20-1 to TRBJ2-1; the D segment call TRBD2 is taken from the table without a DNA check. Germline V gene data show CDR1 as DFQATT and CDR2 as SNEGSKA (reference sequence). The CDR3 spans 15 residues, counting both ends. The chain's CDR3 is CSALAGTSVLHEQFI.

The chain is built from TRBV11-2 and TRBJ2-4; D might be TRBD1 (5 bases). CDR1 and CDR2 (germline): SGHAT, FQNNGV. The CDR3 is made up of 17 amino acids. Trimming took 1 base from V and 1 from J, leaving 14 bases between them. The CDR3 DNA sequence: TGTGCCAGCAGCTTAGTTCAGGGTGGATTGGCCAAAAACATTCAGTACTTC. This gives the protein CASSLVQGGLAKNIQYF.

This clonotype occurred a few times. The rearrangement links TRBV7-2 to TRBJ1-5; D uncertain. The V end was cut by 3 bases, the J end by 4 bases, with 10 bases between. Germline CDR1 reads SGHTA; CDR2 reads FQGNSA. CDR3 length: 14 amino acids. The DNA for the CDR3 is TGTGCCAGCAGCTTCGGACGGCTAAATCAGCCCCAGCATTTT. Its protein product is CASSFGRLNQPQHF.

V is TRBV11-2 and J is TRBJ2-3; 10 bases agree with TRBD1. The CDR3 runs to 15 residues. V shed 3 bases and J 1 base; nucleotides not matched to a gene: 1. CDR1 is SGHAT and CDR2 is FQNNGV in the germline V gene. DNA of the CDR3: TGTGCCAGCAGCTTGACAGGGGGCCGCACAGATACGCAGTATTTT. Translation gives CASSLTGGRTDTQYF.

This chain connects TRBV21-1 to TRBJ2-7; the D call in the table, TRBD1, was not verified against the DNA. TRBV21-1 has pseudogene status. This CDR3 is 16 amino acids long. CDR3 nucleotide sequence: TGTGCCAGCAGCCCCTCAGGGGGACAGAGGGCGTACGAGCAGTACTTC. This gives the protein CASSPSGGQRAYEQYF.

On this clonotype: At one boundary the junction diverges from the germline segment, which might be a read error. The chain links TRBV11-2 to TRBJ2-7; TRBD2 matches at 8 bases. The CDR3 extends over 11 amino acids. Germline V lookup: CDR1 SGHAT, CDR2 FQNNGV. The CDR3 loop is CAGSGRGEQYF. CDR3 sequence (DNA): TGTGCCGGCAGCGGGAGAGGCGAGCAGTACTTC.

The sample holds many counts of this clonotype. CDR3 DNA sequence: TGTGCCAGCAGCTTGGGCCATAATTCACCCCTCCACTTT. It is translated as CASSLGHNSPLHF. The chain is built from TRBV5-6 and TRBJ1-6; D is unresolved. Trimming stripped 0 bases from V and 5 bases from J, with 3 bases between. The CDR3 has 13 residues. CDR1 is SGHDT and CDR2 is YYEEEE in the germline V gene.

With regard to this clonotype: The missing conserved phenylalanine or tryptophan at the end of this CDR3 makes a read error likely. The V call is TRBV11-2, the J call TRBJ1-2; D is ambiguous. Germline CDR1 reads SGHAT; CDR2 reads FQNNGV. This CDR3 is 12 amino acids long. The CDR3: CSSSLSDYGYTS. Here the CDR3 DNA reads TGTTCCAGCAGCTTAAGTGACTATGGCTACACCTCC.

V usage is TRBV7-9 and J usage is TRBJ2-7, with D maybe TRBD1 (6 bases). The CDR3 spans 13 residues. Germline loops: CDR1 SEHNR, CDR2 FQNEAQ (reference sequence). Trimming stripped 5 bases from V and 5 bases from J, with 13 bases between. The CDR3 spells CASSERNRDEQYF. The CDR3 coding sequence is TGTGCCAGCAGCGAACGAAACAGGGACGAGCAGTACTTC.

As to this clonotype: Germline is not matched at one junction end, which may reflect a read error. V and J are TRBV5-5 and TRBJ1-3; D unresolved. The germline V gene has CDR1 SGHKS and CDR2 YYEKEE (reference sequence). This CDR3 has 15 amino acids. The CDR3 region is CTRSLRDSRGNTIYF. As DNA, the CDR3 is TGTACCAGAAGCTTGAGGGATTCGCGGGGAAACACCATATATTTT.

The rearrangement links TRBV5-6 to TRBJ1-1; possible D gene TRBD1, 5 bases. The CDR3 is 13 amino acids. The germline V gene has CDR1 SGHDT and CDR2 YYEEEE. V was trimmed by 4 bases and J by 11 bases, leaving 18 bases between them. CDR3 residues: CASSPNGGESAFF. Here the CDR3 DNA reads TGTGCCAGCAGCCCTAACGGGGGGGAGTCGGCTTTCTTT.

This clonotype showed up just once. The germline gene is not matched at one end of the junction; a read error may be the cause. The J gene is TRBJ1-5, the V gene TRBV12-5, with a possible D match to TRBD1 (6 bases). The germline CDR1 and CDR2 sequences are LGHNT and FRNRAP. This CDR3 has 14 amino acids. The CDR3 nucleotides are TGTGCTAGTGTCCCCGACAGGCAGTATCAGCCTCAGCATTTT. This encodes CASVPDRQYQPQHF.